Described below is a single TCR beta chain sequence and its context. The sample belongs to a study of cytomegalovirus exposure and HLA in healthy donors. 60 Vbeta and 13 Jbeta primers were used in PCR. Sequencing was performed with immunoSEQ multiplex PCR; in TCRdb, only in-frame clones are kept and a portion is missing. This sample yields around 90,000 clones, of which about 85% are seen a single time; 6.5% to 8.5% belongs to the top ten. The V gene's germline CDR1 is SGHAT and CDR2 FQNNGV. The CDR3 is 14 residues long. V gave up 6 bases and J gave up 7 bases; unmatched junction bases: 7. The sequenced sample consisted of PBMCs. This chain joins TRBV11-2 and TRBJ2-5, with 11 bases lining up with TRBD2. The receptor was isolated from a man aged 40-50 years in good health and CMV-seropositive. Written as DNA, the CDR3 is TGTGCCAGCAGGGGTAGCGGGGGGGTTGGGACCCAGTACTTC. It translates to CASRGSGGVGTQYF.